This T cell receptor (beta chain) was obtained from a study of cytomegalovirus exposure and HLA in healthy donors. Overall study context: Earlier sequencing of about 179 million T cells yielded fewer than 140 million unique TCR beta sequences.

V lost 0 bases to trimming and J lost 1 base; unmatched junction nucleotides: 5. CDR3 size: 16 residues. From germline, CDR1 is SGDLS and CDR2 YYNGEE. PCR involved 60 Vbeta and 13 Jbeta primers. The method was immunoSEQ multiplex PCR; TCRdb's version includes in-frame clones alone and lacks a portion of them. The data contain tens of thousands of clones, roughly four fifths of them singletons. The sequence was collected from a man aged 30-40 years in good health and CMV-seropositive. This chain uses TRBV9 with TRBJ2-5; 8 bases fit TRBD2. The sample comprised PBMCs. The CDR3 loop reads CASSVDPGGVQETQYF. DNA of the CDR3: TGTGCCAGCAGCGTAGATCCGGGGGGGGTCCAAGAGACCCAGTACTTC.